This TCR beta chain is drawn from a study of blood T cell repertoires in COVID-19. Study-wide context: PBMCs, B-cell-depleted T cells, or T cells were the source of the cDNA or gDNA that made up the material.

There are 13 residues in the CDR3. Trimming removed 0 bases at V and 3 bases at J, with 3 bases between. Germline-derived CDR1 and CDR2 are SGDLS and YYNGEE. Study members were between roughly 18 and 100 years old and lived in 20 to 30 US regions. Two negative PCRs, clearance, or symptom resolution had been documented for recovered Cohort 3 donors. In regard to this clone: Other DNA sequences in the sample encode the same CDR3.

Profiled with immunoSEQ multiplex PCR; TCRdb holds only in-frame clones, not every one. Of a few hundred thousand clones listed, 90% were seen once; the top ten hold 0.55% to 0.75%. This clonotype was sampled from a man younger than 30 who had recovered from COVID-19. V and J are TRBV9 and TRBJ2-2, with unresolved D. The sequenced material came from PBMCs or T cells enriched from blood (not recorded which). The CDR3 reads CASSVGDTGELFF. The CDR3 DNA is TGTGCCAGCAGCGTAGGAGACACCGGGGAGCTGTTTTTT.